The source of this T cell receptor beta chain is a study of T-cell memory formation after mild COVID-19. Regarding the study as a whole: Shrinking CD4+ clones were chiefly CM and EM; CD8+ ones were chiefly EMRA.

This clonotype was observed a few times. Its antigen is not identified. TCR alpha and TCR beta cDNA libraries carrying sample barcodes and UMIs came from 5'RACE with constant-segment primers. TCRdb ran MiXCR on the 5' RACE reads and lists one entry per CDR3 protein. This table holds approximately 300,000 distinct CDR3 sequences, around 8% found once. The receptor was isolated from a man aged 18 to 29 who had mild COVID-19 (a few samples of this study predate the infection). Cell type and time point are not known. Specimen: PBMCs or a T cell subset sorted from them (not recorded which).

The CDR3 sequence is CASSPYSGGDTGELFF. CDR3 in DNA: TGCGCCAGCAGCCCCTATAGCGGGGGCGACACCGGGGAGCTGTTTTTT. The chain couples TRBV4-3 to TRBJ2-2; 9 bases map to TRBD2. With V trimmed by 4 bases and J by 3 bases, 6 bases remained unmatched. In germline, CDR1 is LGHNA, CDR2 YSLEER. This CDR3 is 16 amino acids long.